This T cell receptor (beta chain) was captured by sequencing in a study of blood T cells in healthy people across ages. General study findings and limits: Age showed a roughly linear inverse relationship with TCR beta diversity per million T cells.

Notes on this clonotype: Its target is unknown. Relative to the germline gene, one junction end is altered; a read error may explain this.

Primers used in a second PCR of roughly 7 to 11 cycles were a sample-barcoded 5' primer and a J-beta primer mix. Each CDR3 protein is one row after TCRdb ran MiXCR on the 5' RACE reads. The sample lists about a million distinct CDR3 sequences; roughly 50% were seen once. The CDR3 totals 16 residues. Germline CDR1 is LGHDT and CDR2 is YNNKEL (reference sequence). The genes are TRBV3-1 and TRBJ2-7; 7 nucleotides line up with TRBD2. The TCR was taken from a woman aged 55 to 70 in good health. Sequencing used blood. The chain's CDR3 is CASGQDLAGLSDEQYF. The CDR3 DNA reads as TGTGCCAGCGGCCAAGATTTAGCGGGTCTTTCGGACGAGCAGTACTTC.